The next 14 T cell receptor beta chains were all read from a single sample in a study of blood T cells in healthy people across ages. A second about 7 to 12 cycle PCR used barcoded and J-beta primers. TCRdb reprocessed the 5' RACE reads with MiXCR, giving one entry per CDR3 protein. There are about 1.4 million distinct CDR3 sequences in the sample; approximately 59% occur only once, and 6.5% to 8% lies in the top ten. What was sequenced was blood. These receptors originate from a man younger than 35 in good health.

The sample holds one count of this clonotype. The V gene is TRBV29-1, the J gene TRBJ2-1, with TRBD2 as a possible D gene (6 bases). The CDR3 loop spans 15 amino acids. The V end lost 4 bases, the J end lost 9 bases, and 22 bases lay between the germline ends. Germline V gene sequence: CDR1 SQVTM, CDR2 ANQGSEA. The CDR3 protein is CSVGTPGRSRGEQFF. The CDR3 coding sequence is TGCAGCGTTGGGACCCCGGGGAGGAGTCGGGGTGAGCAGTTCTTC.

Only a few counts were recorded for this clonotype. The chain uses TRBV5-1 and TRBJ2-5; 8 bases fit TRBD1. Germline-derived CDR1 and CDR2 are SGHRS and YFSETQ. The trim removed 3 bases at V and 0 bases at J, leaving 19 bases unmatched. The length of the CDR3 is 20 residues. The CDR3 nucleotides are TGCGCCAGCAGCTCGCAGGGGGCGACTACCGAAATCTTTTACCAAGAGACCCAGTACTTC. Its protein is CASSSQGATTEIFYQETQYF.

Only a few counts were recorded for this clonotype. The DNA for the CDR3 is TGTGCCAGCAGCTTAGCAGGACTGGTCTCTGGGGCCAACGTCCTGACTTTC. Amino acid sequence: CASSLAGLVSGANVLTF. The chain carries TRBV7-9 and TRBJ2-6; a possible D gene is TRBD2 (5 bases). The CDR3 consists of 17 residues. Trimming left V 0 bases short and J 0 bases short, with 9 bases between. CDR1 SEHNR and CDR2 FQNEAQ come from the germline V gene (reference sequence).

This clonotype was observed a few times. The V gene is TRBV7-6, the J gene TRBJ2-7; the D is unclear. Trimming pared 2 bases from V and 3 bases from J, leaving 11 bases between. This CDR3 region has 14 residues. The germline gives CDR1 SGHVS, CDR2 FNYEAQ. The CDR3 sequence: CASSLNPLDYEQYF. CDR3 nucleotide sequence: TGTGCCAGCAGCTTAAATCCCCTCGACTACGAGCAGTACTTC.

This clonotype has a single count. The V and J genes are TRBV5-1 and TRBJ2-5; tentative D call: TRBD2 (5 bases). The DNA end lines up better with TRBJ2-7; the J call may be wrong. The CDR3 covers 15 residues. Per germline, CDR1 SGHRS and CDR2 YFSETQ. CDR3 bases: TGCGCCAGCAGCTTGAACGGGGTCAACTCCTACGAGCAGTACTTC. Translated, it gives CASSLNGVNSYEQYF.

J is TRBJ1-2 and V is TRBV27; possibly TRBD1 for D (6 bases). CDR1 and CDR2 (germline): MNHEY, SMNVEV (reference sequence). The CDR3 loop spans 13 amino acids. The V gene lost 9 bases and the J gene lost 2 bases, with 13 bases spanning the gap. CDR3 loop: CASRGQSNYGYTF. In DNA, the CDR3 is TGTGCCAGTCGTGGACAGTCCAACTATGGCTACACCTTC.

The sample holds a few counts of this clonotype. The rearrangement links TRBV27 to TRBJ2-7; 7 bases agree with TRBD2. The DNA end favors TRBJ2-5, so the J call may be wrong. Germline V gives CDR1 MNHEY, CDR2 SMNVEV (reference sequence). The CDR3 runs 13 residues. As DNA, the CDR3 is TGTGCCAGCAAGGGCGGGGGAGGAGAGACCCAGTACTTC. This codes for CASKGGGGETQYF.

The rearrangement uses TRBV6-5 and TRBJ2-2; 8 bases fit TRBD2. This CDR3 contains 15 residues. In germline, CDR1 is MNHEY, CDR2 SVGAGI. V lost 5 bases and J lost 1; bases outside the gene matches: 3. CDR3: CASSGSGKNTGELFF. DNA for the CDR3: TGTGCCAGCAGTGGTAGCGGGAAGAACACCGGGGAGCTGTTTTTT.

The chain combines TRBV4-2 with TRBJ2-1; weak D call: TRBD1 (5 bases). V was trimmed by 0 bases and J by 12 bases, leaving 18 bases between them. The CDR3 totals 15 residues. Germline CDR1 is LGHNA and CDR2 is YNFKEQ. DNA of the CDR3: TGTGCCAGCAGCCAAGAAGGGGCCGACCAATTTGGGCAGTTCTTC. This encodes CASSQEGADQFGQFF.

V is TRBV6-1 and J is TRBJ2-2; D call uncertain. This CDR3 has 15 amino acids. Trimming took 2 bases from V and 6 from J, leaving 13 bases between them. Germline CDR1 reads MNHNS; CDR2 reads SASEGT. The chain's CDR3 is CASSERPRVAGELFF. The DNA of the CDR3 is TGTGCCAGCAGTGAACGTCCCCGAGTAGCCGGGGAGCTGTTTTTT.

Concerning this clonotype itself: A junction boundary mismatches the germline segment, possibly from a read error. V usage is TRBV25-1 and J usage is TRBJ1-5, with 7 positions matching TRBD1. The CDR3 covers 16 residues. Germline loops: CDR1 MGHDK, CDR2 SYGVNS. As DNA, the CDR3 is TGTACCAGCAGTCCTCCCCGGGACAGCCCCAACCAGCCCCAGCATTTT. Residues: CTSSPPRDSPNQPQHF. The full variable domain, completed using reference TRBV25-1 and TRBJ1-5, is EADIYQTPRYLVIGTGKKITLECSQTMGHDKMYWYQQDPGMELHLIHYSYGVNSTEKGDLSSESTVSRIRTEHFPLTLESARPSHTSQYLCTSSPPRDSPNQPQHFGDGTRLSIL.

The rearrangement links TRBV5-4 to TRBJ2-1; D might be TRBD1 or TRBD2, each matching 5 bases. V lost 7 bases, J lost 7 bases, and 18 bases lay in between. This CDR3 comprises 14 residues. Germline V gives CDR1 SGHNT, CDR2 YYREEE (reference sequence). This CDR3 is CASWSGPGRNEQFF. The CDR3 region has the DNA TGTGCCAGCTGGTCGGGACCCGGTCGGAATGAGCAGTTCTTC.

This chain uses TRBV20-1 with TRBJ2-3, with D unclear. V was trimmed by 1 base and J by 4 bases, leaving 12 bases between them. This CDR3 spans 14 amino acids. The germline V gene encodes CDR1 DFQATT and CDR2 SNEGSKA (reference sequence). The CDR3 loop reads CSARAGRVPDTQYF. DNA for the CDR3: TGCAGTGCTAGAGCAGGAAGGGTCCCAGATACGCAGTATTTT.

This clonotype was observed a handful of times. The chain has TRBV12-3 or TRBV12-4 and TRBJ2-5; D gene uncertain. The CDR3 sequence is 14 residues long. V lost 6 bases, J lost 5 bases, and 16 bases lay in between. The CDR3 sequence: CASSYTGPSETQYF. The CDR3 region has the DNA TGTGCCAGCAGCTATACTGGGCCGAGTGAGACCCAGTACTTC.